This T cell receptor (beta chain) is drawn from a study of cytomegalovirus exposure and HLA in healthy donors. Study findings and constraints: CMV antigen specificity of a few CMV-associated chains was confirmed in vitro.

Worth noting for this clone: Its antigen is unknown.

The germline CDR1 and CDR2 sequences are ENHRY and SYGVKD. This CDR3 region has 10 residues. Trimming removed 10 bases at V and 3 bases at J, with 6 bases between. 60 Vbeta and 13 Jbeta primers were used in PCR. The data were produced by immunoSEQ multiplex PCR, yet TCRdb's version contains in-frame clones alone and is incomplete. The sample shows about 220,000 clones, less than 85% of them seen only once. The sequencing sample was made of PBMCs. The source is a young man in good health and CMV-seronegative. The chain joins TRBV10-3 to TRBJ1-1; D not certain. CDR3 sequence (DNA): TGTGCCACGAGGGACACTGAAGCTTTCTTT. As protein: CATRDTEAFF.